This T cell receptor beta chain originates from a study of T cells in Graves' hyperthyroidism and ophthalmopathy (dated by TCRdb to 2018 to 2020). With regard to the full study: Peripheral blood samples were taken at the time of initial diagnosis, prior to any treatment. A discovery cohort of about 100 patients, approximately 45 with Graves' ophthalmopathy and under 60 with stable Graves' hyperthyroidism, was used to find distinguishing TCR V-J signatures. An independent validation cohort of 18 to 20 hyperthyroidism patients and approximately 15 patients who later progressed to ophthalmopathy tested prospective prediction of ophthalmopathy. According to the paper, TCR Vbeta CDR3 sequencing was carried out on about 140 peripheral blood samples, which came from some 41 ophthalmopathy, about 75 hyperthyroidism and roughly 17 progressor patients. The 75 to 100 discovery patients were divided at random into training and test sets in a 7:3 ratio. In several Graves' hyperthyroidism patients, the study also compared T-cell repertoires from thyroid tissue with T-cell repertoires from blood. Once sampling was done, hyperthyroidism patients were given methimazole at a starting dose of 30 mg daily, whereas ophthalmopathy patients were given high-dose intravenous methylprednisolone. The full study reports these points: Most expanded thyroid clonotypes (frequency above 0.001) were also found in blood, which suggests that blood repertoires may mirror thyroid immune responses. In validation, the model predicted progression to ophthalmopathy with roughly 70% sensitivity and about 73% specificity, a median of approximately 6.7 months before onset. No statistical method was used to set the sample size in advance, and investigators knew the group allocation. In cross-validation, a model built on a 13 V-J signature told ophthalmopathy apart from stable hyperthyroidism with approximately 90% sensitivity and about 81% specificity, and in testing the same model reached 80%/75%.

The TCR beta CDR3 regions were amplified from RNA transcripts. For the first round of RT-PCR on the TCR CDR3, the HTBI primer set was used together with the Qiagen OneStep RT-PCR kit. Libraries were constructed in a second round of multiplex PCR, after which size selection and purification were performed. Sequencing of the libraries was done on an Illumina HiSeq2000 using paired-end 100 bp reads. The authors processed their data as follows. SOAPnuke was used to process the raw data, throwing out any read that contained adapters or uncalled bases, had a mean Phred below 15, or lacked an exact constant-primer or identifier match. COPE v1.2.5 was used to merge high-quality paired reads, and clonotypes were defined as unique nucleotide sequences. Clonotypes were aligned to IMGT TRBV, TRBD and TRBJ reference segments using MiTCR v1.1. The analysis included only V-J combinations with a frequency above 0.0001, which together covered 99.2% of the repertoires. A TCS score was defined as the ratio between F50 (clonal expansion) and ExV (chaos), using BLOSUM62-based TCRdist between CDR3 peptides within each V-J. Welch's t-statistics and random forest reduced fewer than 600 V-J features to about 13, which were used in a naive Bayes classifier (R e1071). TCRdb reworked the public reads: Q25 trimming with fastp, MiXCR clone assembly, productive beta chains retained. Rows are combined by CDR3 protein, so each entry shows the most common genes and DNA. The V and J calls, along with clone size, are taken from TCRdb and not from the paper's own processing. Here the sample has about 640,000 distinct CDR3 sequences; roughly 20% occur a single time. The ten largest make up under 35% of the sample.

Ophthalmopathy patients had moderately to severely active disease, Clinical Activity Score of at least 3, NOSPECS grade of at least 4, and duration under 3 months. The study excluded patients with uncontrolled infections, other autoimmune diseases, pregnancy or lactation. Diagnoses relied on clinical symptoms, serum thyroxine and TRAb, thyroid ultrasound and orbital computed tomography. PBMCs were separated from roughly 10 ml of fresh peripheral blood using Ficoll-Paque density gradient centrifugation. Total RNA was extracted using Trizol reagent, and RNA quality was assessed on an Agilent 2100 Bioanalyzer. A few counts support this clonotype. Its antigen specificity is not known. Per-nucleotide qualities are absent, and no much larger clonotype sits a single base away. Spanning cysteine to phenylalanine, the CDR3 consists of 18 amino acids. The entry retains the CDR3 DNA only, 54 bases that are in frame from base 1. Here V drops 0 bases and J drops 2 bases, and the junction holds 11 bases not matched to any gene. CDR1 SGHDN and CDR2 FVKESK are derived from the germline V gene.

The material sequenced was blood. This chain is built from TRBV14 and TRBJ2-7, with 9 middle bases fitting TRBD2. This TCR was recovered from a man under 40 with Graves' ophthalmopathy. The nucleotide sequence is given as TGTGCCAGCAGCCAAGAGGCTTGGGGCCTAGCGGGGACCTACGAGCAGTACTTC. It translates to CASSQEAWGLAGTYEQYF.